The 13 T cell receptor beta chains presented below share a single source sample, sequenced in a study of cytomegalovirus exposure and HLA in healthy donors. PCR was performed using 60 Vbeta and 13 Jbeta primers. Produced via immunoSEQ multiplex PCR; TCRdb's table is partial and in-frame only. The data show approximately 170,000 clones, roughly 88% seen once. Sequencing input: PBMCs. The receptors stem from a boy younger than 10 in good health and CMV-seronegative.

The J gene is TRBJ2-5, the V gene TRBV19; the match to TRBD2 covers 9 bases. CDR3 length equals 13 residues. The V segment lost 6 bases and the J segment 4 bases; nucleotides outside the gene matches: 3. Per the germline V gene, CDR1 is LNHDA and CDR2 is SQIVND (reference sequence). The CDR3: CASSLAGAETQYF. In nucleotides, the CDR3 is TGTGCCAGTAGCTTAGCGGGGGCAGAGACCCAGTACTTC.

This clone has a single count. CDR3 sequence reads: CASSLATAGGIHNEQFF. For the CDR3, the DNA is TGCGCCAGCAGCTTGGCCACAGCGGGAGGGATCCACAATGAGCAGTTCTTC. V is TRBV5-1 and J is TRBJ2-1, with TRBD2 matching 10 bases. The CDR3 loop spans 17 amino acids. The germline CDR1 and CDR2 sequences are SGHRS and YFSETQ. Trimming removed 0 bases from V and 5 bases from J; junction bases left unmatched: 8.

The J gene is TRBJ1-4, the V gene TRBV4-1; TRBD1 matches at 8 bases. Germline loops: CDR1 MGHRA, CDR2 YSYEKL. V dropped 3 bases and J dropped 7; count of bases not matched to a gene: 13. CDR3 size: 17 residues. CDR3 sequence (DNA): TGCGCCAGCAGCCAGGTGACCCCCGGCGACAGGGGTGAAAAACTGTTTTTT. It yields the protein CASSQVTPGDRGEKLFF.

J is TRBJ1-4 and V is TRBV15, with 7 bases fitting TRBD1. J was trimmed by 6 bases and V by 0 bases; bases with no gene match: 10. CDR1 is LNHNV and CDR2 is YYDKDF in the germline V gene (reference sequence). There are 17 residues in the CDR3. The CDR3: CATSRDVWRGRDEKLFF. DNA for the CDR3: TGTGCCACCAGCAGAGATGTTTGGAGGGGGCGGGATGAAAAACTGTTTTTT. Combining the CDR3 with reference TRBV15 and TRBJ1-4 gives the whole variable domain DAMVIQNPRYQVTQFGKPVTLSCSQTLNHNVMYWYQQKSSQAPKLLFHYYDKDFNNEADTPDNFQSRRPNTSFCFLDIRSPGLGDTAMYLCATSRDVWRGRDEKLFFGSGTQLSVL.

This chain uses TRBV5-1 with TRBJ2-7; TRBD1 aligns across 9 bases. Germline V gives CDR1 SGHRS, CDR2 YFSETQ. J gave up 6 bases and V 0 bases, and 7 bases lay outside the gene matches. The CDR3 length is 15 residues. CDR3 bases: TGCGCCAGCAGCTTGGGACGACAGGGGGTAACCGAGCAGTACTTC. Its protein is CASSLGRQGVTEQYF.

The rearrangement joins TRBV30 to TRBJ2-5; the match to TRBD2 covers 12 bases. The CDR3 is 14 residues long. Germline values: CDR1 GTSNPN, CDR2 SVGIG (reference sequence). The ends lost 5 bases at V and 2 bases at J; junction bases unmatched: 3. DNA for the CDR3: TGTGCCTGGCAGACTAGCGGGGGTCAAGAGACCCAGTACTTC. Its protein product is CAWQTSGGQETQYF.

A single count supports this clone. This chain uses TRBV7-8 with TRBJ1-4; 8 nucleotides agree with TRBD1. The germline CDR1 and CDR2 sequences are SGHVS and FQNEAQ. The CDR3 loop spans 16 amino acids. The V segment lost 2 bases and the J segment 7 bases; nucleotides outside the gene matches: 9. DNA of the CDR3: TGTGCCAGCAGCTTATGGACAGGGAGGCTGGGTGAAAAACTGTTTTTT. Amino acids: CASSLWTGRLGEKLFF.

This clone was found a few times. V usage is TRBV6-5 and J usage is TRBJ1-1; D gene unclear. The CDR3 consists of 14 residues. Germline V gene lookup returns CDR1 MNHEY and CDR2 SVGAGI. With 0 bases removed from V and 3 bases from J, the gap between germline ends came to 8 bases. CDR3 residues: CASSYSFYDTEAFF. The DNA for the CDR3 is TGTGCCAGCAGTTACTCATTCTACGACACTGAAGCTTTCTTT.

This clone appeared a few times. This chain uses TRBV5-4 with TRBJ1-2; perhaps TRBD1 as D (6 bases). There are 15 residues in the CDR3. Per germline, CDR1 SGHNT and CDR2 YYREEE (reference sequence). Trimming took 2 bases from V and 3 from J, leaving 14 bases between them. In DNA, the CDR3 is TGTGCCAGCAGCTTCTTAGGACAGCGACACTATGGCTACACCTTC. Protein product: CASSFLGQRHYGYTF.

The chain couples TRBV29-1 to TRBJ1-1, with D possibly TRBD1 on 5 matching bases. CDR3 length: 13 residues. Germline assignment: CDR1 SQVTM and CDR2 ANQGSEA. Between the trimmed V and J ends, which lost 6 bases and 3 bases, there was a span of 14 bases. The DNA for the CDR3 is TGCAGCGTAGGCCGTGGGGGGGACACTGAAGCTTTCTTT. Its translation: CSVGRGGDTEAFF. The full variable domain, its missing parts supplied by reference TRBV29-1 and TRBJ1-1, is SAVISQKPSRDICQRGTSLTIQCQVDSQVTMMFWYRQQPGQSLTLIATANQGSEATYESGFVIDKFPISRPNLTFSTLTVSNMSPEDSSIYLCSVGRGGDTEAFFGQGTRLTVV.

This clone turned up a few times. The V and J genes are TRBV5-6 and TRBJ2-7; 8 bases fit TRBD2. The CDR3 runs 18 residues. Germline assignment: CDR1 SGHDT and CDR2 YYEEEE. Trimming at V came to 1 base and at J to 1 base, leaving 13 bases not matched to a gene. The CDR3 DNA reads TGTGCCAGCAGCTTGCCGCCCCAGGTTAGCGGGAAATCCTACGAGCAGTACTTC. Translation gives CASSLPPQVSGKSYEQYF.

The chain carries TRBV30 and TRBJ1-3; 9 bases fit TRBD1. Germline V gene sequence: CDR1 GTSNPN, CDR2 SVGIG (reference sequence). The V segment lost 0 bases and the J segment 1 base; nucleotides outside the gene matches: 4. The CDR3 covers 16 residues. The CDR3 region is CAWSVPGTGSGNTIYF. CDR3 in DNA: TGTGCCTGGAGTGTACCTGGGACAGGGTCTGGAAACACCATATATTTT.

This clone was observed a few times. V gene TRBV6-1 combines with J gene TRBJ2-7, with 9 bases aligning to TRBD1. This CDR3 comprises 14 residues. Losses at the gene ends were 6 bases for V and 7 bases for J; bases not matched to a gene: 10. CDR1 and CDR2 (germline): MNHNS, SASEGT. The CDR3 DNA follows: TGTGCCAGCAGAGGGACAGGGAAGGTAAATGAGCAGTACGTC. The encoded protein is CASRGTGKVNEQYV.